The following is a TCR beta chain sequence with its context. Its antigen is not identified. This entry comes from a study of type 1 regulatory T cells. In the study overall: T-allo10 is a Tr1-enriched, alloantigen-specific CD4 T cell product made in vitro.

A single record per CDR3 protein comes from TCRdb applying MiXCR to the reads. The sample shows about 65,000 distinct CDR3 sequences, just under 50% of them seen only once. Germline V gives CDR1 SGHTA, CDR2 FQGNSA. Trimming shortened V by 0 bases and J by 7 bases, and 7 bases separated the two germline ends. The CDR3 sequence is 13 residues long. Study-level findings and limits: Compared with non-type 1 regulatory T cells, type 1 regulatory T cells showed a more restricted TCR repertoire.

The chain uses TRBV7-2 and TRBJ1-5; D not certain. This receptor was obtained from a human donor in good health. The material sequenced was cultured non-Tr1 T cells, either the whole culture or a sorted T cell fraction (not recorded which). CDR3 DNA: TGTGCCAGCAGCTTAGCGTGGCAACAGCCCCAGCATTTT. It translates to CASSLAWQQPQHF.